The 7 T cell receptor beta chains below were found in one sample sequenced in a study of sequential checkpoint blockade in melanoma. Produced via immunoSEQ multiplex PCR; TCRdb's table is partial and in-frame only. This table has 4,000 to 5,500 clones, approximately 29% appearing once. Treatment defined: randomized to nivolumab then ipilimumab (arm A) or the reverse (arm B). The sample in question was tumor tissue (inferred from file names), obtained from a patient given nivolumab and ipilimumab in sequence. Receptor source: a human donor with melanoma.

This chain uses TRBV9 with TRBJ2-7; D call uncertain. The CDR3 consists of 17 residues. V was trimmed by 4 bases and J by 5 bases, leaving 25 bases between them. Germline V gene data show CDR1 as SGDLS and CDR2 as YYNGEE. CDR3 in amino acids: CASSLRLRVPPAHEQYF. The DNA for the CDR3 is TGTGCCAGCAGCTTAAGGCTCCGTGTCCCTCCTGCCCACGAGCAGTACTTC. The variable domain in full, completed from reference TRBV9 and TRBJ2-7, reads DSGVTQTPKHLITATGQRVTLRCSPRSGDLSVYWYQQSLDQGLQFLIQYYNGEERAKGNILERFSAQQFPDLHSELNLSSLELGDSALYFCASSLRLRVPPAHEQYFGPGTRLTVT.

This clone was counted between two and nine times. The chain employs TRBV7-6 and TRBJ1-1; D is ambiguous. The length of the CDR3 is 15 residues. V lost 6 bases and J lost 2, with 16 bases in between. Germline CDR1 SGHVS, CDR2 FNYEAQ. CDR3 amino acids: CASRWVTHPNTEAFF. The CDR3 DNA reads as TGTGCCAGCAGGTGGGTGACGCACCCAAACACTGAAGCTTTCTTT.

V gene TRBV19 combines with J gene TRBJ2-1, with 7 nucleotides matching TRBD2. V shed 3 bases and J 0 bases; nucleotides not matched to a gene: 8. The CDR3 sequence is 17 residues long. CDR1 and CDR2 (germline): LNHDA, SQIVND (reference sequence). The CDR3 sequence: CASSIPWAGDSYNEQFF. The CDR3 DNA reads as TGTGCCAGTAGTATTCCGTGGGCGGGGGACTCCTACAATGAGCAGTTCTTC.

This clone showed up just a few times. The CDR3 DNA follows: TGTGCCACTTCGGACAGGAGTAACGTTCGAGTTACCAAGAACACTGAAGCTTTCTTT. Its protein product is CATSDRSNVRVTKNTEAFF. The gene calls are TRBV12-2 and TRBJ1-1; the table's D call TRBD1 went unverified against the DNA. TRBV12-2 is a pseudogene segment. The CDR3 is 19 amino acids.

V usage is TRBV19 and J usage is TRBJ2-2, with TRBD1 identical over 11 bases. The V and J ends lost 1 base and 2 bases, in that order; junction bases with no gene match: 0. This CDR3 contains 16 residues. Germline CDR1 reads LNHDA; CDR2 reads SQIVND (reference sequence). CDR3 sequence: CASSIGTGGNTGELFF. The CDR3 nucleotides are TGTGCCAGTAGTATAGGGACAGGGGGCAACACCGGGGAGCTGTTTTTT.

The chain links TRBV19 to TRBJ2-6; 10 bases align to TRBD1. V lost 5 bases, J lost 0 bases, and 13 bases stayed unmatched. CDR3 size: 20 residues. The V gene's germline CDR1 is LNHDA and CDR2 SQIVND (reference sequence). CDR3 nucleotides: TGTGCCAGTAGTCCCCAGGGCGACAGGGGGCTATCCTCTGGGGCCAACGTCCTGACTTTC. The encoded protein is CASSPQGDRGLSSGANVLTF.

As concerns this clone: The sample carries other DNA sequences with the same CDR3. The gene calls are TRBV18 and TRBJ2-5; D is undetermined. CDR3 size: 12 residues. V dropped 3 bases and J dropped 5 bases, with 7 bases sitting between them. CDR1 is KGHSH, CDR2 LQKENI, per germline. The CDR3 sequence: CASSPTQETQYF. The CDR3 DNA reads as TGTGCCAGCTCACCTACACAGGAGACCCAGTACTTC.